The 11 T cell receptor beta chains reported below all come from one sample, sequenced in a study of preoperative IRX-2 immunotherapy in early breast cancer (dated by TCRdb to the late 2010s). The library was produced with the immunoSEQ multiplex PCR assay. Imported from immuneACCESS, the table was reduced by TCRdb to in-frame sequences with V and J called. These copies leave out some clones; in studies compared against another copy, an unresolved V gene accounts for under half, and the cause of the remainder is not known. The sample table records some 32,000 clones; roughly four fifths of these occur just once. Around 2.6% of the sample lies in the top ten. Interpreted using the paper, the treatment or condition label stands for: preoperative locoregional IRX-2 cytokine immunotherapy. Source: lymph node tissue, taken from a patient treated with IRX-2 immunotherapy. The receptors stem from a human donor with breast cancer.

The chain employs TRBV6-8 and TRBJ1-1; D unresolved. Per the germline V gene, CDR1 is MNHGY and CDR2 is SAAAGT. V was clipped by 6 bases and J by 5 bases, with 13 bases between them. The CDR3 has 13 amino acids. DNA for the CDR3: TGTGCCAGCAGCTTACCCGGTGGAACTGAAGCTTTCTTT. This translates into CASSLPGGTEAFF.

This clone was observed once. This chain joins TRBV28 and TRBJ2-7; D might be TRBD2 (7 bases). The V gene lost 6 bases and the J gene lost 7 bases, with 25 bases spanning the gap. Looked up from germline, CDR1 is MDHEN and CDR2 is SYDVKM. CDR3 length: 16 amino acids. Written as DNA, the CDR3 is TGTGCCAGCAGGCCGCGGGGGCGGGCCGGAGTAGGGGAGCAGTACTTC. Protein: CASRPRGRAGVGEQYF. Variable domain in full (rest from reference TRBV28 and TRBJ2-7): DVKVTQSSRYLVKRTGEKVFLECVQDMDHENMFWYRQDPGLGLRLIYFSYDVKMKEKGDIPEGYSVSREKKERFSLILESASTNQTSMYLCASRPRGRAGVGEQYFGPGTRLTVT.

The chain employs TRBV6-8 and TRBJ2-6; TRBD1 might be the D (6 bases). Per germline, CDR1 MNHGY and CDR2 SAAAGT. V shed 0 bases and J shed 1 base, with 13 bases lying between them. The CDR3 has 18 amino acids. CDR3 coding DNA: TGTGCCAGCAGTTACTCGGGAACAGGGTGGTCTGGGGCCAACGTCCTGACTTTC. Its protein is CASSYSGTGWSGANVLTF.

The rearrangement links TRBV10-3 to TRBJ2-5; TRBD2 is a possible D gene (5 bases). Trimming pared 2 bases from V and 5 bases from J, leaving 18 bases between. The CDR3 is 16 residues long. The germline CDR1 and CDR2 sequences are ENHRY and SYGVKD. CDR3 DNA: TGTGCCATCAGTGAGACGCGGCCTAGCCTACGGGAGACCCAGTACTTC. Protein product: CAISETRPSLRETQYF.

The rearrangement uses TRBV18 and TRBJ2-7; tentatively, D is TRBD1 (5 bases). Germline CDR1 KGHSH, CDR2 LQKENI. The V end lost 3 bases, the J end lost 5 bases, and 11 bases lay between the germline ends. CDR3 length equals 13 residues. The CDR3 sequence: CASSPAGRNEQYF. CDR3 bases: TGTGCCAGCTCACCGGCAGGGCGCAACGAGCAGTACTTC.

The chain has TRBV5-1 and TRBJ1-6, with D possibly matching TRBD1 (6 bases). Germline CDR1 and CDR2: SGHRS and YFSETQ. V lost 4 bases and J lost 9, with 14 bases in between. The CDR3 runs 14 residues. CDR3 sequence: CASSPDSLGSPLHF. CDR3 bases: TGCGCCAGCAGCCCGGACAGTCTAGGTTCACCCCTCCACTTT. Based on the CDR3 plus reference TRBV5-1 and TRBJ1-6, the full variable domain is KAGVTQTPRYLIKTRGQQVTLSCSPISGHRSVSWYQQTPGQGLQFLFEYFSETQRNKGNFPGRFSGRQFSNSRSEMNVSTLELGDSALYLCASSPDSLGSPLHFGNGTRLTVT.

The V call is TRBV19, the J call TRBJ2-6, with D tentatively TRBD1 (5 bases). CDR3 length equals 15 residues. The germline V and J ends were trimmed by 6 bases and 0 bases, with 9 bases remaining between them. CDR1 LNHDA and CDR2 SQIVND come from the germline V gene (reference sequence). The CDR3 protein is CASRTVFSGANVLTF. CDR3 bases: TGTGCCAGTAGGACAGTTTTCTCTGGGGCCAACGTCCTGACTTTC.

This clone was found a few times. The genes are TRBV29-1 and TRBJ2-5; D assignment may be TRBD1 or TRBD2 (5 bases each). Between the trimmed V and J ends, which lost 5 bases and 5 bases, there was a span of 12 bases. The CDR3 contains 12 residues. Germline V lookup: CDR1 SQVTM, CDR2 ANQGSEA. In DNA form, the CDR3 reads TGCAGCGTTATTGGGGGTTGGGAGACCCAGTACTTC. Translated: CSVIGGWETQYF.

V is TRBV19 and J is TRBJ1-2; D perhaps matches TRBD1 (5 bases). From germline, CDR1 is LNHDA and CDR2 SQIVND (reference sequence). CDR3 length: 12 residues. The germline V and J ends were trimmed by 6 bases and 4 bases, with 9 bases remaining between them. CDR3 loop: CASSQGTYGYTF. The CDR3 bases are TGTGCCAGTAGCCAGGGAACCTATGGCTACACCTTC.

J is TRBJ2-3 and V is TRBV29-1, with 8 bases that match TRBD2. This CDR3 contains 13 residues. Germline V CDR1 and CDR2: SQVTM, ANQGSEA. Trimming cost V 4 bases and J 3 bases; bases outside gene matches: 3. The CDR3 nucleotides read TGCAGCGTTGGGGCGGGAGGTACAGATACGCAGTATTTT. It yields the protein CSVGAGGTDTQYF.

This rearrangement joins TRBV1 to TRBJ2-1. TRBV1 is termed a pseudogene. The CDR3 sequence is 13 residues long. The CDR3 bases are TGCGCCAGCAGCCAAGTATCCGGATTCTTGCGGTTCTTC. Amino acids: CASSQVSGFLRFF.